The clone carrying this T cell receptor (beta chain) was detected only a few times. Its antigen is as yet unknown. V gave up 1 base and J gave up 5 bases, with 11 bases separating them. CDR3 length: 15 amino acids. CDR1 is LGHNA, CDR2 YSLEER, per germline. The sample is drawn from a study of early T cells in non-severe SARS-CoV-2 infection. In the study overall: The authors sequenced bulk RNA from unsorted whole blood, leaving chains unpaired. General study results and limits: Anti-spike CD8 specificities were favored by VDJdb matching, whose results missed private and CD4 specificities.

Individual cDNA molecules were tagged with unique molecular identifiers, the study reported. Via MiXCR, TCRdb re-called the 5' RACE reads, giving one row per CDR3 protein. Among tens of thousands of distinct CDR3 sequences listed, over 9.5% were seen once. This specimen consisted of whole blood, obtained at baseline. The clonotype comes from an adult who was a healthcare worker with PCR-confirmed SARS-CoV-2 infection or an uninfected control (not recorded which). This sequence joins TRBV4-3 and TRBJ1-4; D possibly corresponds to TRBD1 (5 bases). CDR3 sequence: CASSQGGGANEKLFF. CDR3 DNA: TGCGCCAGCAGCCAAGGAGGAGGGGCGAATGAAAAACTGTTTTTT.